These 18 T cell receptor beta chains originate from one sample sequenced in a study of CD8 T cells in Susac syndrome. An input of about 0.5 to 1 ug of RNA was subjected to reverse transcription using random hexamers. TCRdb redid the calling of the immunoSEQ multiplex PCR reads with MiXCR, one entry per CDR3 protein. The sample lists around 130,000 distinct CDR3 sequences, 85% to 95% seen once, with approximately 0.11% in the top ten. The specimen was CD4+ T cells from PBMCs. Receptors were obtained from a human donor with multiple sclerosis.

The chain couples TRBV20-1 to TRBJ1-2; D perhaps matches TRBD1 (5 bases). Trimming left V 3 bases short and J 0 bases short, with 14 bases between. The CDR3 totals 15 residues. Germline V gene lookup returns CDR1 DFQATT and CDR2 SNEGSKA (reference sequence). This CDR3 is CSASGGGTANYGYTF. CDR3 sequence (DNA): TGCAGTGCTAGTGGGGGTGGAACAGCTAACTATGGCTACACCTTC.

The CDR3 DNA sequence: TGCAGTGCTAGAGATCCCCGGACAGTTAGCACCTATGGCTACACCTTC. This encodes CSARDPRTVSTYGYTF. J is TRBJ1-2 and V is TRBV20-1; a weak D match, TRBD1 (6 bases). CDR3 length equals 16 residues. Per the germline V gene, CDR1 is DFQATT and CDR2 is SNEGSKA (reference sequence). V was cut by 0 bases and J by 4 bases, with 18 bases left in between.

V gene TRBV9 combines with J gene TRBJ2-3, with unresolved D. CDR3 length: 15 amino acids. Trimming cost V 4 bases and J 0 bases, with 12 bases left between them. Germline values: CDR1 SGDLS, CDR2 YYNGEE. CDR3 DNA sequence: TGTGCCAGCAGCCCATCCCCGGGTAGCACAGATACGCAGTATTTT. Translation: CASSPSPGSTDTQYF.

The chain employs TRBV14 and TRBJ1-1, with D possibly being TRBD1 (5 bases). Germline loops: CDR1 SGHDN, CDR2 FVKESK. Trimming pared 0 bases from V and 8 bases from J, leaving 10 bases between. The CDR3 is made up of 13 amino acids. The CDR3 DNA reads TGTGCCAGCAGCCAAGAAAGGACACGCGAAGCTTTCTTT. This encodes CASSQERTREAFF.

This chain links TRBV29-1 with TRBJ2-6; 11 bases are a match to TRBD2. The CDR3 totals 20 residues. Unmatched junction bases numbered 19, after V lost 5 bases and J lost 4 bases. Germline V CDR1 and CDR2: SQVTM, ANQGSEA. Here the CDR3 DNA reads TGCAGCGTTTACCTGGCTAGCGGGAGGTCGAGCCCCCGGGGGGCCAACGTCCTGACTTTC. As protein: CSVYLASGRSSPRGANVLTF.

The V and J genes are TRBV19 and TRBJ2-1, with unresolved D. Germline values: CDR1 LNHDA, CDR2 SQIVND (reference sequence). Trimming left V 3 bases short and J 4 bases short, with 10 bases between. The CDR3 is 14 amino acids. CDR3 sequence: CASSIVVAYNEQFF. The CDR3, as DNA: TGTGCCAGTAGTATCGTAGTGGCGTACAATGAGCAGTTCTTC.

The chain uses TRBV2 and TRBJ1-2; D unclear. There are 11 residues in the CDR3. CDR1 SNHLY and CDR2 FYNNEI come from the germline V gene. The ends were cut back, 7 bases at V and 2 bases at J, with 5 bases in the middle. The CDR3 is CASTSNYGYTF. The CDR3 DNA reads as TGTGCCAGCACGAGCAACTATGGCTACACCTTC.

Here the CDR3 DNA reads TGTGCCAGCACGCAGGGGGACCGCGCACCCCAAGAGACCCAGTACTTC. It is translated as CASTQGDRAPQETQYF. V usage is TRBV7-8 and J usage is TRBJ2-5, with 7 bases lining up with TRBD1. Per the germline V gene, CDR1 is SGHVS and CDR2 is FQNEAQ. The CDR3 has 16 amino acids. The V gene end was trimmed by 7 bases and the J gene end by 1 base; junction bases not matched to a gene: 12.

This chain links TRBV28 with TRBJ2-7, with D possibly being TRBD1 (5 bases). The CDR3 has 15 amino acids. With 2 bases removed from V and 5 bases from J, the gap between germline ends came to 16 bases. Germline CDR1 and CDR2: MDHEN and SYDVKM. CDR3 nucleotide sequence: TGTGCCAGCAGTTTACTCAGGGTCTCTTCCAACGAGCAGTACTTC. Amino acids: CASSLLRVSSNEQYF.

This chain joins TRBV20-1 and TRBJ2-7; 8 bases match TRBD1. This CDR3 has 14 residues. CDR1 is DFQATT and CDR2 is SNEGSKA in the germline V gene (reference sequence). The V gene end was trimmed by 2 bases and the J gene end by 5 bases; junction bases not matched to a gene: 8. CDR3 DNA: TGCAGTGCTAGACAGGGGGCAGCTGGAGACGAGCAGTACTTC. Translating it yields CSARQGAAGDEQYF.

The rearrangement links TRBV20-1 to TRBJ2-3; tentative D call: TRBD1 (5 bases). CDR1 DFQATT and CDR2 SNEGSKA come from the germline V gene (reference sequence). This CDR3 is 15 amino acids long. The ends were cut back, 0 bases at V and 1 base at J, with 11 bases in the middle. CDR3 in amino acids: CSARDSDRGTDTQYF. The CDR3 DNA reads TGCAGTGCTAGAGATTCAGACAGAGGCACAGATACGCAGTATTTT.

This clonotype was observed a single time. This chain connects TRBV12-3 or TRBV12-4 to TRBJ2-7; D unclear. V lost 0 bases to trimming and J lost 2 bases, with 2 bases between them. The CDR3 is 12 amino acids. CDR3 region: CASSLAAYEQYF. CDR3 coding DNA: TGTGCCAGCAGTTTAGCGGCCTACGAGCAGTACTTC.

The chain recombines TRBV2 with TRBJ2-3; a weak D match, TRBD2 (6 bases). This CDR3 region has 15 residues. Trimming pared 8 bases from V and 0 bases from J, leaving 15 bases between. Germline-derived CDR1 and CDR2 are SNHLY and FYNNEI. As DNA, the CDR3 is TGTGCCAGCGATCGGGGGAGGCCTAGCACAGATACGCAGTATTTT. This sequence encodes CASDRGRPSTDTQYF. The entire variable domain, with the rest obtained from reference TRBV2 and TRBJ2-3, is as follows: EPEVTQTPSHQVTQMGQEVILRCVPISNHLYFYWYRQILGQKVEFLVSFYNNEISEKSEIFDDQFSVERPDGSNFTLKIRSTKLEDSAMYFCASDRGRPSTDTQYFGPGTRLTVL.

As DNA, the CDR3 is TGTGCCGGAGTCCTCCGCTATAATTCACCCCTCCACTTT. Its protein product is CAGVLRYNSPLHF. This chain joins TRBV30 and TRBJ1-6; no clear D gene. Germline CDR1 reads GTSNPN; CDR2 reads SVGIG (reference sequence). The CDR3 has 13 residues. V was clipped by 8 bases and J by 3 bases, with 11 bases between them.

The chain recombines TRBV28 with TRBJ2-5; maybe TRBD2 (5 bases). There are 11 residues in the CDR3. Per the germline V gene, CDR1 is MDHEN and CDR2 is SYDVKM. Trimming removed 3 bases from V and 6 bases from J, with 5 bases in between. CDR3 protein: CASSFGKTQYF. The CDR3 coding sequence is TGTGCCAGCAGTTTCGGGAAGACCCAGTACTTC.

The rearrangement uses TRBV6-5 and TRBJ2-1; D tentatively reads TRBD1 or TRBD2 (5 bases each). Trimming cost V 10 bases and J 6 bases, with 13 bases left between them. Germline V lookup: CDR1 MNHEY, CDR2 SVGAGI. This CDR3 is built from 12 residues. The CDR3: CATRRGGNEQFF. CDR3 sequence (DNA): TGTGCCACCCGTCGGGGCGGCAATGAGCAGTTCTTC.

This clonotype was counted a single time. The chain has TRBV20-1 and TRBJ1-6, with 8 positions matching TRBD1. Germline loops: CDR1 DFQATT, CDR2 SNEGSKA (reference sequence). V lost 0 bases to trimming and J lost 8 bases; unmatched junction nucleotides: 9. CDR3 length equals 16 residues. This chain's CDR3 is CSARDNKGTGHSPLHF. The CDR3 DNA is TGCAGTGCTAGAGACAATAAAGGGACAGGACATTCACCCCTCCACTTT.

The J gene is TRBJ2-3, the V gene TRBV30, with D tentatively TRBD1 (6 bases). Trimming removed 3 bases at V and 0 bases at J, with 10 bases between. The CDR3 runs 14 residues. CDR1 GTSNPN and CDR2 SVGIG come from the germline V gene (reference sequence). The CDR3 loop is CAWRWGPSTDTQYF. The CDR3, as DNA: TGTGCCTGGAGGTGGGGGCCCAGCACAGATACGCAGTATTTT.